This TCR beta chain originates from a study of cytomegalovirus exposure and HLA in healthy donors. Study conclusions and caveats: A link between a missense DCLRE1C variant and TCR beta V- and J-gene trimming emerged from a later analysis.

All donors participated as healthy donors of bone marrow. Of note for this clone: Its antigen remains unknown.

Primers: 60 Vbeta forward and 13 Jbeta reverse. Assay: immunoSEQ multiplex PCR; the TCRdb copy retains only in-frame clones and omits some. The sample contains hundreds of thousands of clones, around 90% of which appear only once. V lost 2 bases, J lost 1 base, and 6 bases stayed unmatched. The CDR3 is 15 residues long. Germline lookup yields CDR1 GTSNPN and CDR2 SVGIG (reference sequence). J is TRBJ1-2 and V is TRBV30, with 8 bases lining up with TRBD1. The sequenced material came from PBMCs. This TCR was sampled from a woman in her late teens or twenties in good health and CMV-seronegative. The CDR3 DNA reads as TGTGCCTGGAGTCGGGACAGGACCTTTAACTATGGCTACACCTTC. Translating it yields CAWSRDRTFNYGYTF.